Shown below are 15 T cell receptor beta chains from a single sample sequenced in a study of shared clonotypes between healthy human individuals. Naive CD8 cells lacked CD45RO, underwent positive selection for CCR7 and left out terminally differentiated effector memory CD45RA+ cells. Method: immunoSEQ multiplex PCR; TCRdb's copy keeps in-frame clones and lacks some. The sample records roughly 2,000,000 clones, about 95% being singletons. The sample taken for sequencing was naive CD8+ T cells sorted from blood. The receptors originated from a man aged 18 to 35 in good health.

The chain employs TRBV18 and TRBJ1-1; D remains unclear. The CDR3 has 12 residues. Trimming left V 0 bases short and J 5 bases short, with 4 bases between. The germline V gene has CDR1 KGHSH and CDR2 LQKENI. The CDR3 DNA reads TGTGCCAGCTCACCACCGGAGACTGAAGCTTTCTTT. Its translation is CASSPPETEAFF.

Note on this clone: Other DNA sequences in the same sample also yield this CDR3. This chain connects TRBV20-1 to TRBJ1-1; D not certain. The CDR3 contains 11 residues. Per the germline V gene, CDR1 is DFQATT and CDR2 is SNEGSKA (reference sequence). Trimming cost V 1 base and J 3 bases, with 3 bases left between them. CDR3 bases: TGCAGTGCTAGAGGTTACACTGAAGCTTTCTTT. Amino acid sequence: CSARGYTEAFF.

Only one count was recorded for this clone. V is TRBV9 and J is TRBJ2-5; D is uncertain. CDR1 and CDR2 from the germline V gene are SGDLS and YYNGEE. The CDR3 has 13 residues. V was pared by 0 bases and J by 4 bases, with 7 bases between. The CDR3 DNA is TGTGCCAGCAGCGTAGAATACGGAGAGACCCAGTACTTC. Translated, it gives CASSVEYGETQYF.

This chain connects TRBV7-2 to TRBJ2-7, with a tentative D call TRBD2 (5 bases). The CDR3 has 17 amino acids. Germline V lookup: CDR1 SGHTA, CDR2 FQGNSA. V shed 1 base and J shed 4 bases, with 20 bases lying between them. In DNA, the CDR3 is TGTGCCAGCAGCTTAGGCGAAGTAGGCCCCTGGAGGTACGAGCAGTACTTC. Protein: CASSLGEVGPWRYEQYF.

The chain links TRBV5-1 to TRBJ2-2; 8 nucleotides agree with TRBD1. Germline V gives CDR1 SGHRS, CDR2 YFSETQ. V lost 5 bases and J lost 4; bases outside the gene matches: 4. The CDR3 is made up of 14 amino acids. This chain's CDR3 is CASRLDRGTGELFF. CDR3 DNA: TGCGCCAGCAGGTTAGACAGGGGCACCGGGGAGCTGTTTTTT.

The sample holds one count of this clone. V gene TRBV6-5 combines with J gene TRBJ1-2; D is ambiguous. V was trimmed by 3 bases and J by 5 bases, leaving 16 bases between them. The germline CDR1 and CDR2 sequences are MNHEY and SVGAGI. The CDR3 has 15 amino acids. The CDR3 protein is CASSYGGTGPYGYTF. The CDR3 DNA is TGTGCCAGCAGTTATGGCGGCACCGGCCCGTATGGCTACACCTTC.

The chain links TRBV7-2 to TRBJ1-2; 7 nucleotides line up with TRBD1. CDR3 length: 14 amino acids. V lost 3 bases, J lost 6 bases, and 7 bases stayed unmatched. In germline, CDR1 is SGHTA, CDR2 FQGNSA. DNA of the CDR3: TGTGCCAGCAGCTTTCTGTCAGGGGGTGATGGCTACACCTTC. Translated: CASSFLSGGDGYTF.

Notes on this clone: The sample holds other DNA sequences that translate to the same CDR3. The chain is built from TRBV5-6 and TRBJ2-7; D not certain. CDR3 length: 12 residues. V was pared by 0 bases and J by 4 bases, with 5 bases between. CDR1 is SGHDT and CDR2 is YYEEEE in the germline V gene. The CDR3 spells CASSLATYEQYF. CDR3 coding DNA: TGTGCCAGCAGCTTGGCGACATACGAGCAGTACTTC.

The J gene is TRBJ1-2, the V gene TRBV6-5; D might be TRBD1 (5 bases). V was clipped by 0 bases and J by 2 bases, with 13 bases between them. The CDR3 spans 16 residues. The germline V gene has CDR1 MNHEY and CDR2 SVGAGI. CDR3 bases: TGTGCCAGCAGTTACTCGGGGGTCGCGGAAAACTATGGCTACACCTTC. It translates to CASSYSGVAENYGYTF.

Notes on this clone: This CDR3 is also generated by other DNA sequences in the sample. V gene TRBV27 combines with J gene TRBJ2-1; D possibly corresponds to TRBD2 (6 bases). The V gene lost 3 bases and the J gene lost 2 bases, with 8 bases spanning the gap. The CDR3 has 14 residues. Per the germline V gene, CDR1 is MNHEY and CDR2 is SMNVEV (reference sequence). CDR3 bases: TGTGCCAGCAGTTTGCGGGGACCCTACAATGAGCAGTTCTTC. Translated, it gives CASSLRGPYNEQFF.

The chain links TRBV5-1 to TRBJ2-3; D is ambiguous. The CDR3 length is 15 residues. Trimming shortened V by 2 bases and J by 2 bases, and 12 bases separated the two germline ends. CDR1 and CDR2 from the germline V gene are SGHRS and YFSETQ. CDR3 bases: TGCGCCAGCAGCTTCTTAGCTTCGCTCACAGATACGCAGTATTTT. It codes for CASSFLASLTDTQYF.

The chain uses TRBV11-2 and TRBJ2-4; either TRBD1 or TRBD2 may fit D (6 bases each). Per the germline V gene, CDR1 is SGHAT and CDR2 is FQNNGV. This CDR3 comprises 15 residues. The V end was cut by 4 bases, the J end by 7 bases, with 17 bases between. CDR3 amino acids: CASSSLQGGGNIQYF. In DNA form, the CDR3 reads TGTGCCAGCAGCTCCCTACAGGGTGGGGGGAACATTCAGTACTTC.

The V call is TRBV7-9, the J call TRBJ2-1; 10 bases line up with TRBD1. This CDR3 has 16 residues. The germline CDR1 and CDR2 sequences are SEHNR and FQNEAQ (reference sequence). Unmatched junction bases numbered 13, after V lost 7 bases and J lost 7 bases. The CDR3 DNA follows: TGTGCCAGCACCCTAAGGACAGGGGGGGAACGGAATGAGCAGTTCTTC. Its translation: CASTLRTGGERNEQFF. The variable domain in full, with the rest retrieved from reference TRBV7-9 and TRBJ2-1, is DTGVSQNPRHKITKRGQNVTFRCDPISEHNRLYWYRQTLGQGPEFLTYFQNEAQLEKSRLLSDRFSAERPKGSFSTLEIQRTEQGDSAMYLCASTLRTGGERNEQFFGPGTRLTVL.

The chain uses TRBV2 and TRBJ2-1; 10 positions match TRBD2. V shed 4 bases and J 8 bases; nucleotides not matched to a gene: 5. This CDR3 contains 14 residues. Germline CDR1 is SNHLY and CDR2 is FYNNEI. CDR3 sequence: CASSGLAGAHEQFF. CDR3 nucleotide sequence: TGTGCCAGCAGTGGCCTAGCGGGAGCCCATGAGCAGTTCTTC.

The chain combines TRBV28 with TRBJ2-7, with D perhaps matching TRBD1 or TRBD2 (5 bases each). Germline V gene sequence: CDR1 MDHEN, CDR2 SYDVKM. V gave up 4 bases and J gave up 5 bases, with 30 bases separating them. The CDR3 length is 19 residues. The CDR3 DNA is TGTGCCAGCAGTTCCTGGATAATTCCGGGGCCCCGGAACCTTCACGAGCAGTACTTC. Its protein product is CASSSWIIPGPRNLHEQYF.